This TCR beta chain derives from a study of T cell responses to AZD1222 COVID-19 vaccine. Overall study results and limits: Only six people who got AZD1222 tested seropositive at baseline. A rise in Spike-specific TCR breadth and depth followed two AZD1222 doses. Regions 160-218 and 743-854 dominated among vaccine-associated CD4 TCRs spanning spike.

In germline, CDR1 is MGHRA, CDR2 YSYEKL. V was pared by 6 bases and J by 1 base, with 5 bases of the junction left unmatched. This CDR3 contains 15 residues. As concerns this clone: Its target is unknown.

Sequencing was performed with immunoSEQ multiplex PCR; in TCRdb, only in-frame clones are kept and a portion is missing. The repertoire consists of about 150,000 clones, with roughly nine tenths occurring once and the leading ten covering about 4.7%. The V gene is TRBV4-1, the J gene TRBJ1-1, with 10 bases identical to TRBD1. The sequence derives from an adult in good health. This material consisted of peripheral blood, taken on day 0 of AZD1222 vaccination. Written as DNA, the CDR3 is TGCGCCAGCAGTCTCCGGGACAGGGGGAACACTGAAGCTTTCTTT. It codes for CASSLRDRGNTEAFF.